Listed here are 13 T cell receptor beta chains from one sample, sequenced in a study of blood T cell repertoires in COVID-19. Some clones are missing from TCRdb's copy, which holds only in-frame ones; the method was immunoSEQ multiplex PCR. Of 150,000 to 180,000 clones listed, 85% to 90% are singletons. Material: peripheral blood. The source is a woman between 40 and 55 years old with acute or convalescent COVID-19.

The chain uses TRBV19 and TRBJ2-7; TRBD1 agrees at 12 bases. The CDR3 sequence is 20 residues long. Germline CDR1 LNHDA, CDR2 SQIVND (reference sequence). After removal of 6 bases from V and 4 bases from J, the junction contained 22 bases not matched to a gene. The CDR3 DNA sequence: TGTGCCAGTAGCACCGGGACAGGGGGCTCTGGGGGAGGGCCCGGGTACGAGCAGTACTTC. It yields the protein CASSTGTGGSGGGPGYEQYF.

The genes are TRBV5-6 and TRBJ2-1, with D perhaps TRBD2 (6 bases). Trimming took off 2 bases at V and 1 base at J, with 10 bases between the two ends. Germline CDR1 is SGHDT and CDR2 is YYEEEE. The CDR3 is 15 amino acids. The CDR3 region has the DNA TGTGCCAGCAGCTTCGGAGGGCCTTCCTACAATGAGCAGTTCTTC. It encodes CASSFGGPSYNEQFF. Supplemented by reference TRBV5-6 and TRBJ2-1, the full variable domain reads DAGVTQSPTHLIKTRGQQVTLRCSPKSGHDTVSWYQQALGQGPQFIFQYYEEEERQRGNFPDRFSGHQFPNYSSELNVNALLLGDSALYLCASSFGGPSYNEQFFGPGTRLTVL.

This clone was seen just once. The chain carries TRBV15 and TRBJ1-4, with D unresolved. This CDR3 contains 16 residues. With 1 base removed from V and 8 bases from J, the gap between germline ends came to 17 bases. Germline assignment: CDR1 LNHNV and CDR2 YYDKDF (reference sequence). The CDR3 is CATSRVRLVVLEKLFF. The CDR3 DNA sequence: TGTGCCACCAGCAGAGTTCGACTAGTCGTTCTGGAAAAACTGTTTTTT. Variable domain in full (rest from reference TRBV15 and TRBJ1-4): DAMVIQNPRYQVTQFGKPVTLSCSQTLNHNVMYWYQQKSSQAPKLLFHYYDKDFNNEADTPDNFQSRRPNTSFCFLDIRSPGLGDTAMYLCATSRVRLVVLEKLFFGSGTQLSVL.

The V and J genes are TRBV2 and TRBJ2-1; the match to TRBD2 covers 11 bases. The CDR3 covers 17 residues. V lost 5 bases, J lost 2 bases, and 8 bases stayed unmatched. CDR1 is SNHLY and CDR2 is FYNNEI in the germline V gene. CDR3 nucleotides: TGTGCCAGCAGTACGACACTAGCGGGAGAGACCTACAATGAGCAGTTCTTC. It specifies CASSTTLAGETYNEQFF.

The V gene is TRBV19, the J gene TRBJ1-5; D possibly corresponds to TRBD1 (6 bases). Germline V gives CDR1 LNHDA, CDR2 SQIVND (reference sequence). The V and J ends lost 3 bases and 2 bases respectively, with 17 bases between them. This CDR3 spans 17 amino acids. CDR3 residues: CASSIVSQGIGNQPQHF. The CDR3 DNA is TGTGCCAGTAGTATCGTAAGTCAGGGGATCGGCAATCAGCCCCAGCATTTT.

The chain is built from TRBV7-8 and TRBJ1-1; 9 positions match TRBD1. CDR3 length: 14 residues. V shed 5 bases and J 6 bases; nucleotides not matched to a gene: 7. Germline V gene lookup returns CDR1 SGHVS and CDR2 FQNEAQ. CDR3 loop: CASSTHRGRAEAFF. CDR3 nucleotide sequence: TGTGCCAGCAGCACCCACAGGGGGCGGGCTGAAGCTTTCTTT.

This chain connects TRBV4-2 to TRBJ1-1, with 8 bases fitting TRBD1. Germline loops: CDR1 LGHNA, CDR2 YNFKEQ. V dropped 4 bases and J dropped 1; count of bases not matched to a gene: 8. There are 16 residues in the CDR3. CDR3 sequence reads: CASSPNLGTGNTEAFF. The CDR3 DNA follows: TGTGCCAGCAGCCCGAACCTCGGGACAGGGAACACTGAAGCTTTCTTT.

The rearrangement uses TRBV2 and TRBJ1-2, with 8 bases lining up with TRBD1. Per germline, CDR1 SNHLY and CDR2 FYNNEI. V lost 5 bases and J lost 2; bases outside the gene matches: 1. CDR3 length equals 13 residues. DNA for the CDR3: TGTGCCAGCAGTCACAGGGGGAACTATGGCTACACCTTC. This codes for CASSHRGNYGYTF.

This clone appeared a few times. The chain uses TRBV5-6 and TRBJ1-1; TRBD1 might be the D (5 bases). Looked up from germline, CDR1 is SGHDT and CDR2 is YYEEEE. The V end was cut by 2 bases, the J end by 1 base, with 12 bases between. The CDR3 is 15 amino acids. CDR3 sequence reads: CASSFWRDENTEAFF. The CDR3, as DNA: TGTGCCAGCAGCTTTTGGAGGGACGAGAACACTGAAGCTTTCTTT.

The rearrangement uses TRBV5-4 and TRBJ2-2; D is unresolved. Trimming cost V 3 bases and J 8 bases, with 23 bases left between them. This CDR3 comprises 17 residues. CDR1 and CDR2 (germline): SGHNT, YYREEE (reference sequence). The CDR3 DNA reads TGTGCCAGCAGCTCGACCAAGTCTAGATCCTCGGCGGGGGAGCTGTTTTTT. This translates into CASSSTKSRSSAGELFF.

For the CDR3, the DNA is TGCAGCGTTGAAGATCACCTAAAGAGCTCCTACAATGAGCAGTTCTTC. It codes for CSVEDHLKSSYNEQFF. This chain connects TRBV29-1 to TRBJ2-1; no reliable D call. Deletions cut 0 bases from V and 0 bases from J, with 12 bases between. The CDR3 loop spans 16 amino acids. Looked up from germline, CDR1 is SQVTM and CDR2 is ANQGSEA.

The count of this clone is one. This sequence joins TRBV10-2 and TRBJ2-2; D is unclear. CDR1 and CDR2 (germline): WSHSY, SAAADI. V gave up 3 bases and J gave up 6 bases, with 11 bases separating them. This CDR3 region has 14 residues. CDR3 sequence: CASSDRVPPGELFF. Written as DNA, the CDR3 is TGCGCCAGCAGTGACCGGGTCCCCCCCGGGGAGCTGTTTTTT.

This chain uses TRBV11-3 with TRBJ2-2, with 12 bases fitting TRBD2. The germline V gene has CDR1 SGHNT and CDR2 YENEEA. J lost 1 base, V lost 5 bases, and 8 bases had no gene match. CDR3 size: 18 residues. The CDR3 is CASSPRVGLAGNTGELFF. The DNA for the CDR3 is TGTGCCAGCAGCCCCCGGGTGGGACTAGCGGGGAACACCGGGGAGCTGTTTTTT.